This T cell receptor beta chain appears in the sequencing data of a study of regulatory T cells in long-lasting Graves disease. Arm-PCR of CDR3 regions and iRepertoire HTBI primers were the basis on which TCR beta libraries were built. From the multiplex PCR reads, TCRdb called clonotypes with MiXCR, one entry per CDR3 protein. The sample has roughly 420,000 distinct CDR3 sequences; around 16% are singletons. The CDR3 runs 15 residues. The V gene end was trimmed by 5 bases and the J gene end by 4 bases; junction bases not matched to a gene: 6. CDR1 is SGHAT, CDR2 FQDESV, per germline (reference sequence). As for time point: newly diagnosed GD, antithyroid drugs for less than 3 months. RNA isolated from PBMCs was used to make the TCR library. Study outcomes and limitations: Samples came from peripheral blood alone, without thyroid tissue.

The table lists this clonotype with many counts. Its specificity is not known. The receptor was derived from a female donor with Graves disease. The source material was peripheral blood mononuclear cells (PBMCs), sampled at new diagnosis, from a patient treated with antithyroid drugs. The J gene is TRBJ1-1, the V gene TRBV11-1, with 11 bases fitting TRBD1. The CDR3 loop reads CASSERTGGPTEAFF. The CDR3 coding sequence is TGTGCCAGCAGCGAACGGACAGGGGGCCCCACTGAAGCTTTCTTT.